This T cell receptor (beta chain) originates from a study of blood T cell repertoires in COVID-19. Sequencing was performed with immunoSEQ multiplex PCR; in TCRdb, only in-frame clones are kept and a portion is missing. This sample yields about 230,000 clones, of which 85% to 90% are seen a single time; approximately 10% belongs to the top ten. The TCR originated in a man between 45 and 60 years old with COVID-19, enrolled during active disease. Sequencing was done on a sample of peripheral blood.

CDR3 DNA sequence: TGTGCCAGCAGCGCCGGGACAGGGCGGCAGGATACGCAGTATTTT. This codes for CASSAGTGRQDTQYF. The chain recombines TRBV6-5 with TRBJ2-3, with 9 bases lining up with TRBD1. J gave up 6 bases and V 6 bases, and 10 bases lay outside the gene matches. The CDR3 runs to 15 residues. Per the germline V gene, CDR1 is MNHEY and CDR2 is SVGAGI.